The following is a T cell receptor beta chain sequence with its context. This clone has a single count. The target of this receptor is not known. No clone much larger than this one lies a single base away; base qualities are absent. The sample belongs to a study of cytomegalovirus exposure and HLA in healthy donors (dated by TCRdb to the late 2010s). Study-wide context: According to an earlier analysis of 550 to 750 of the donors, 150 million to 200 million T cells yielded 90 million to 130 million unique TCR beta sequences and approximately 300 Gb of sequence data. About 320 gigabases of sequencing data and approximately 84 million unique TCR sequences were included in an early release covering roughly 700 HLA-typed donors. Of the roughly 420 genotyped donors, over 80% were placed in the genetic ancestry cluster associated with self-reported Caucasian donors. The aim of the study was to test whether cataloging public T cell receptors could identify signatures of past pathogen exposure. Using immunosequencing, the study profiled T cell repertoires from 500 to 800 subjects and related those repertoires to cytomegalovirus serostatus. Besides the first cohort of 500 to 700 subjects, a separate validation cohort made up of 120 or so different subjects was used. To predict cytomegalovirus infection status, the study combined high-throughput TCR immunosequencing, statistical association of individual TCRs with disease status, and machine learning. A later analysis re-examined previously published TCR beta repertoires from more than 550 donors and added high-resolution HLA genotyping to investigate patterns of TCR occurrence. Rather than drawing on any new phenotypic data, the later analysis identified candidate immune exposures from TCR beta sequences and the way those sequences occurred across donors. An earlier analysis of approximately 640 of the donors applied high-throughput TCR beta sequencing to assess whether each TCR beta V gene segment acted as functional or pseudogenic. Donor age, sex, ethnicity and CMV serostatus were compiled alongside the repertoire data. A later genetic analysis took genome-wide SNP genotypes for about 55% of the roughly 670 donors and used that subset as a discovery cohort. Every repertoire in the discovery cohort had been generated on one and the same sequencing platform. HLA typing included class I and class II loci at four-digit resolution. Typing coverage differed by locus: A, B, C, DRB1 and DQB1 were typed in roughly 620-630 donors, DQA1 in about 550, DPA1 in approximately 600, and DPB1 in just under 490. About five DR-DQ haplotypes were treated as single units for association and clustering because of strong linkage in the cohort. Among a few hundred genotyped donors of the cohort, an average of approximately 240,000 unique TCR beta nucleotide sequences were sequenced per donor, roughly a sixth of them non-productive.

In total, 500 to 700 healthy bone marrow donors made up the cohort. Cohort members were all nominally healthy when sampled, although unrecorded immune exposures were likely present. The donor was CMV seropositive and was included in the group of some 290 seropositive cohort members. A peripheral blood sample was provided by each donor, and peripheral blood mononuclear cells were used for TCR beta sequencing. The Qiagen DNeasy Blood Extraction Kit was used to extract genomic DNA from the blood cell samples. The study at large found these results: Immune exposure information for the cohort was limited to CMV serostatus. Because counts were too low, 15 to 20 rarely observed V segments, including chromosome 9 orphons, were left out of the earlier analysis of over 550 of the donors. Linkage disequilibrium might explain the correlated functional status among segregating V segments, but an unknown experimental factor could not be ruled out. Across donors, most TCR sequences were observed very rarely, whereas some public TCRs were present in many individuals. The classifier was reported to diagnose cytomegalovirus status with high specificity and sensitivity in both the original and validation cohorts. A later analysis reported that several top co-occurrence clusters appeared linked to parvovirus B19, influenza, CMV and Epstein-Barr virus. In vitro tests confirmed that a few of the cytomegalovirus-associated TCR beta chains recognize cytomegalovirus antigens. Because the 87-base-pair reads could not distinguish some IMGT-functional V segments, including TRBV6-2 and TRBV6-3, those segments were excluded. In a later analysis, the rate of TCR association differed among HLA loci, with DRB1 alleles having the most associated TCRs and HLA-C alleles having the fewest. A later analysis found that most CMV-associated TCR beta chains appeared HLA-restricted, with HLA associations seemingly driven largely by CMV exposure. HLA typing was unavailable for some donors at each locus, so association tests used only the typed subset. In a later genetic analysis, a missense DCLRE1C variant was associated with V-gene and J-gene trimming of TCR beta chains, and the association was replicated in an independent cohort. The sequencing pipeline was judged likely to have produced a cluster of highly shared sequence variants as a technical artifact. When HLA alleles, especially DR and DQ, strongly co-occurred, attributing TCR associations to individual alleles was difficult. A later analysis found that HLA-associated TCR beta chains were more clonally expanded and had lower generation probabilities than equally common non-associated chains. In a later genetic analysis, fewer N-insertions in productive TCRs were reported among donors in an Asian-associated ancestry cluster than the roughly 700-donor mean. Sequencing depth was assumed to be roughly uniform across donors in the presence/absence analyses, though that assumption may not hold. In an earlier analysis of around 600 of the donors, most TCR beta V segments were observed in productive rearrangements about 90% or about 30% of the time, broadly matching IMGT annotations. This cohort had only TCR beta chains sequenced, and the lack of alpha or paired-chain data limited which features could be detected. A further reported finding was that TCR beta sequences accurately predicted the HLA-A and HLA-B alleles for most subjects in the first cohort. A later analysis associated about 17,000 TCR beta sequences with specific HLA alleles at a false discovery rate of 0.05. The authors suggested that the approach could potentially be extended to other disease states and immunological phenotypes. The study listed 164 TCR beta chains as associated with cytomegalovirus.

The library came from the immunoSEQ multiplex PCR assay. For the multiplex PCR, a mixture combining 60 forward primers for TCR Vbeta segments and 13 reverse primers for TCR Jbeta segments was used. A multiplex PCR assay on genomic DNA amplified the CDR3 region of rearranged TCR beta genes. The Illumina HiSeq System was used to sequence the amplified TCR beta libraries as 87-base-pair reads. Per the authors' processing: A later analysis tallied about 77 million unique TCR beta chains across the approximately 670 repertoires, and approximately 9.9 million of those chains were shared by two or more donors. A nearest-neighbor algorithm error-corrected the raw reads and collapsed the reads into unique sequences, merging closely related sequences to remove PCR and sequencing errors. To assign V, D and J gene segments, CDR3 sequences were aligned to IMGT reference sequences. For a sequence to be retained, a match of at least six nucleotides to both a V gene segment and a J gene segment was required. Rearrangements were called productive when the CDR3 lacked stop codons and stayed in frame with V and J; all others were non-productive. Following IMGT convention, CDR3 was defined as the stretch from the second conserved V-encoded cysteine to the conserved J-encoded phenylalanine. The earlier analysis of some 600 of the donors excluded sequences that lacked an unambiguous match to a single V gene segment. In an earlier analysis of roughly 500 of the donors, V segments were called functional above 56.7% productive rearrangements and were called segregating when the between-donor standard deviation exceeded 5%. A statistical classification framework was built to diagnose cytomegalovirus status from the catalog of TCR beta chain sequences. A later analysis assigned V and J genes by comparing TCR nucleotide sequences with IMGT/GENE-DB human TR gene sequences. A later analysis assigned CDR3 sequences and most-parsimonious VDJ recombination scenarios with the TCRdist pipeline. In a later analysis, each TCR beta chain was defined by its CDR3 amino acid sequence together with its V-gene family, and reads without a unique V-gene family were excluded. A later analysis removed nearly 600 highly shared, low-generation-probability nucleotide sequences to deal with suspected cross-contamination and a sequencing artifact. In a later analysis, a clonal expansion index was calculated for each public chain from normalized within-repertoire ranks of inferred template counts. A later analysis computed generation probabilities with a VDJ recombination model fitted to out-of-frame rearrangements, and checked the results against IGoR. A later analysis scored TCR-TCR, TCR-HLA and TCR-CMV co-occurrence with hypergeometric tests, applying a repertoire-size bias correction to TCR pairs. False discovery rates were estimated in a later analysis by permuting HLA or CMV assignments 20 times. A later analysis grouped co-occurring TCRs with DBSCAN, adding TCRdist sequence similarity when clustering within HLA-allele-positive subsets. Repertoires with fewer than 30,000 or more than 120,000 public chains were left out of co-occurrence clustering, as were four to six repertoires with anomalous nucleotide sharing. In its TCRdb copy, this immuneACCESS table keeps in-frame sequences only and misses some clones. Where compared with another copy, unresolved V genes explain less than half of these, and the others have no known cause. The V and J calls and clone size come from that table; D and trimming were worked out from the DNA. Here the sample has around 58,000 clones; approximately 71% occur a single time. The ten largest account for approximately 30% of the sample.

V is pruned by 4 bases and J by 2 bases, leaving 5 bases of the junction without a gene match. From the cysteine up to the phenylalanine, the CDR3 has a length of 14 residues. Of all the DNA, just the CDR3 is kept, 42 bases in frame from base 1. According to the germline V gene, CDR1 reads SGHRS and CDR2 reads YFSETQ. The V gene is TRBV5-1 and the J gene is TRBJ2-7; 8 middle bases align to TRBD1. This sequence was found in a man between 40 and 49 years old in good health and CMV-seropositive. The sequenced sample consisted of PBMCs. The nucleotide sequence reads TGCGCCAGCAGCACCGGACAGGGCCCCTACGAGCAGTACTTC. This gives the protein CASSTGQGPYEQYF.